Following are 23 T cell receptor beta chains from one sample sequenced in a study of T cell responses to AZD1222 COVID-19 vaccine. Using immunoSEQ multiplex PCR, the repertoire was profiled, and TCRdb retains in-frame clones only, with some absent. The sample lists about 68,000 clones; roughly 90% were seen once. Sample: peripheral blood, taken on day 0 of AZD1222 vaccination. Receptors originate from an adult in good health.

V and J are TRBV2 and TRBJ1-2; possibly TRBD1 for D (6 bases). The V gene lost 6 bases and the J gene lost 8 bases, with 13 bases spanning the gap. This CDR3 region has 12 residues. Germline CDR1 reads SNHLY; CDR2 reads FYNNEI. The CDR3 DNA reads TGTGCCAGCAGGGTTGGGGGGCTCGGCTACACCTTC. Translating gives CASRVGGLGYTF.

The V gene is TRBV7-9, the J gene TRBJ1-2, with unresolved D. The CDR3 is 14 amino acids. Germline V gene sequence: CDR1 SEHNR, CDR2 FQNEAQ (reference sequence). Trimming shortened V by 1 base and J by 4 bases, and 10 bases separated the two germline ends. The CDR3: CASSLESSLYGYTF. The CDR3 nucleotides read TGTGCCAGCAGCTTAGAGTCCAGCCTCTATGGCTACACCTTC.

Turning to this clone: Compared with germline, one end of the junction differs, possibly owing to a read error. The J gene is TRBJ2-7, the V gene TRBV24-1; a possible D gene is TRBD1 (6 bases). The V gene's germline CDR1 is KGHDR and CDR2 SFDVKD. The CDR3 covers 13 residues. CDR3 region: CAPRGRAAYEQYF. DNA of the CDR3: TGTGCCCCCAGGGGTCGGGCAGCCTACGAGCAGTACTTC.

The chain is built from TRBV13 and TRBJ1-1, with D perhaps matching TRBD1 (6 bases). Germline V lookup: CDR1 PRHDT, CDR2 FYEKMQ (reference sequence). Trimming took 5 bases from V and 5 from J, leaving 12 bases between them. This CDR3 comprises 13 residues. This CDR3 is CASSLGRGTEAFF. CDR3 DNA: TGTGCCAGCAGCCTTGGGAGGGGGACTGAAGCTTTCTTT.

The chain combines TRBV6-2 or TRBV6-3 with TRBJ2-4, with D unclear. V lost 5 bases and J 0 bases, leaving 11 bases between the germline ends. This CDR3 region has 15 residues. Germline CDR1 MNHEY, CDR2 SVGEGT. CDR3 nucleotide sequence: TGTGCCAGCAGTCCCCGTTACGTAGCCAAAAACATTCAGTACTTC. Amino acid sequence: CASSPRYVAKNIQYF.

The V and J genes are TRBV7-9 and TRBJ1-4; 9 positions agree with TRBD1. CDR1 is SEHNR, CDR2 FQNEAQ, per germline (reference sequence). The CDR3 has 15 residues. With V trimmed by 6 bases and J by 6 bases, 8 bases remained unmatched. The CDR3 is CASSPGDREDEKLFF. Written as DNA, the CDR3 is TGTGCCAGCAGTCCAGGGGACAGGGAGGATGAAAAACTGTTTTTT.

This chain connects TRBV5-6 to TRBJ2-1, with 11 bases matching TRBD2. Germline values: CDR1 SGHDT, CDR2 YYEEEE. This CDR3 has 15 amino acids. The J segment lost 10 bases and the V segment lost 0 bases, leaving 6 bases of the junction unmatched. CDR3 loop: CASSLGLAGGSEQFF. In nucleotides, the CDR3 is TGTGCCAGCAGCTTGGGGCTAGCGGGAGGTAGCGAGCAGTTCTTC.

The chain recombines TRBV12-3 or TRBV12-4 with TRBJ1-1; no reliable D call. This CDR3 region has 13 residues. Trimming shortened V by 6 bases and J by 1 base, and 9 bases separated the two germline ends. The CDR3 DNA reads as TGTGCCAGCAGCGACGGCCCGAACACTGAAGCTTTCTTT. Its protein is CASSDGPNTEAFF.

This rearrangement joins TRBV15 to TRBJ1-1; 8 bases fit TRBD1. Germline values: CDR1 LNHNV, CDR2 YYDKDF (reference sequence). J lost 1 base, V lost 8 bases, and 3 bases had no gene match. The length of the CDR3 is 13 residues. CDR3 region: CATLGQENTEAFF. In DNA, the CDR3 is TGTGCCACCCTGGGACAGGAGAACACTGAAGCTTTCTTT.

The chain carries TRBV6-5 and TRBJ2-7; D is perhaps TRBD1 (6 bases). Trimming took 2 bases from V and 6 from J, leaving 14 bases between them. Germline CDR1 is MNHEY and CDR2 is SVGAGI. The CDR3 sequence is 14 residues long. In DNA form, the CDR3 reads TGTGCCAGCAGTTACGACAGGACTCTTGGCGAGCAGTACTTC. As protein: CASSYDRTLGEQYF.

This clone was counted a single time. The genes are TRBV15 and TRBJ2-5; D may match TRBD1 or TRBD2 (5 bases each). Germline V gives CDR1 LNHNV, CDR2 YYDKDF (reference sequence). Trimming took off 0 bases at V and 8 bases at J, with 16 bases between the two ends. This CDR3 spans 15 amino acids. The CDR3 coding sequence is TGTGCCACCAGCAGAGATTTGGGACCTCAGGAAACCCAGTACTTC. Its translation is CATSRDLGPQETQYF. The full variable domain, its missing parts supplied by reference TRBV15 and TRBJ2-5, is DAMVIQNPRYQVTQFGKPVTLSCSQTLNHNVMYWYQQKSSQAPKLLFHYYDKDFNNEADTPDNFQSRRPNTSFCFLDIRSPGLGDTAMYLCATSRDLGPQETQYFGPGTRLLVL.

The chain combines TRBV5-8 with TRBJ2-1; 8 nucleotides match TRBD2. Germline lookup yields CDR1 SGHTS and CDR2 YDEGEE. The trim removed 2 bases at V and 0 bases at J, leaving 1 base unmatched. CDR3 length: 15 residues. The CDR3 is CASSFSGSSYNEQFF. The CDR3 nucleotides are TGTGCCAGCAGCTTCAGCGGGAGCTCCTACAATGAGCAGTTCTTC.

The chain uses TRBV7-8 and TRBJ2-7; D is uncertain. Germline-derived CDR1 and CDR2 are SGHVS and FQNEAQ. This CDR3 region has 11 residues. V was pared by 4 bases and J by 3 bases, with 4 bases between. CDR3 region: CASSSLYEQYF. DNA for the CDR3: TGTGCCAGCAGCTCCCTCTACGAGCAGTACTTC.

The chain joins TRBV7-6 to TRBJ2-3; 10 nucleotides agree with TRBD2. The CDR3 consists of 16 residues. The germline CDR1 and CDR2 sequences are SGHVS and FNYEAQ. Trimming at V came to 4 bases and at J to 4 bases, leaving 8 bases not matched to a gene. The CDR3 region is CASSSLAGETSDTQYF. In nucleotides, the CDR3 is TGTGCCAGCAGCTCCCTAGCGGGAGAGACATCAGATACGCAGTATTTT.

This chain uses TRBV29-1 with TRBJ2-7; no definite D call. V lost 7 bases to trimming and J lost 5 bases, with 12 bases between them. Germline V gives CDR1 SQVTM, CDR2 ANQGSEA. There are 11 residues in the CDR3. CDR3 amino acids: CSAFWGNEQYF. For the CDR3, the DNA is TGCAGCGCTTTTTGGGGTAACGAGCAGTACTTC.

The chain joins TRBV28 to TRBJ1-5; D is perhaps TRBD1 (6 bases). Deletions cut 5 bases from V and 2 bases from J, with 16 bases between. From germline, CDR1 is MDHEN and CDR2 SYDVKM. The length of the CDR3 is 16 residues. In nucleotides, the CDR3 is TGTGCCAGCAGTACCAACAGGGCTTGGCGCAATCAGCCCCAGCATTTT. The encoded protein is CASSTNRAWRNQPQHF.

The sample holds one count of this clone. The chain carries TRBV3-1 (or the pseudogene TRBV3-2) and TRBJ2-7, with 10 bases lining up with TRBD2. The CDR3 totals 15 residues. Looked up from germline, CDR1 is LGHDT and CDR2 is YNNKEL (reference sequence). Trimming at V came to 10 bases and at J to 2 bases, leaving 11 bases not matched to a gene. CDR3 protein: CATQWGLAGAYEQYF. In nucleotides, the CDR3 is TGTGCCACACAATGGGGGCTAGCGGGAGCCTACGAGCAGTACTTC.

V usage is TRBV25-1 and J usage is TRBJ2-5; 11 bases are a match to TRBD2. Losses at the gene ends were 1 base for V and 1 base for J; bases not matched to a gene: 5. This CDR3 spans 17 amino acids. The germline V gene encodes CDR1 MGHDK and CDR2 SYGVNS. The CDR3 sequence is CASSESASGRPQETQYF. The CDR3 DNA reads as TGTGCCAGCAGTGAATCTGCTAGCGGGAGGCCCCAAGAGACCCAGTACTTC.

This chain links TRBV7-2 with TRBJ1-2, with D hard to call. The V end was cut by 1 base, the J end by 8 bases, with 14 bases between. Germline CDR1 is SGHTA and CDR2 is FQGNSA. CDR3 length: 14 residues. CDR3 nucleotide sequence: TGTGCCAGCAGCTTAGGGGCGGGGAGAGGAGGCTACACCTTC. Translating gives CASSLGAGRGGYTF.

V and J are TRBV11-2 and TRBJ2-5, with 10 bases aligning to TRBD1. Trimming took 1 base from V and 0 from J; bases not matched to a gene: 8. Germline V gene lookup returns CDR1 SGHAT and CDR2 FQNNGV. The CDR3 length is 18 residues. The CDR3 here is CASSLAGTGVAYQETQYF. As DNA, the CDR3 is TGTGCCAGCAGCTTAGCCGGGACAGGGGTAGCGTACCAAGAGACCCAGTACTTC.

This rearrangement joins TRBV3-1 (or the pseudogene TRBV3-2) to TRBJ2-1; 8 bases line up with TRBD1. J lost 6 bases, V lost 4 bases, and 2 bases had no gene match. CDR1 is LGHDT, CDR2 YNNKEL, per germline (reference sequence). The CDR3 length is 13 residues. The CDR3 is CASSRTGINEQFF. Here the CDR3 DNA reads TGTGCCAGCAGCCGGACAGGGATCAATGAGCAGTTCTTC.

The genes are TRBV3-1 (or the pseudogene TRBV3-2) and TRBJ2-2; D is undetermined. V lost 1 base and J 11 bases, leaving 8 bases between the germline ends. From germline, CDR1 is LGHDT and CDR2 YNNKEL (reference sequence). The CDR3 spans 12 residues. The CDR3, as DNA: TGTGCCAGCAGCCAAGGTACTCGAGAGCTGTTTTTT. It specifies CASSQGTRELFF.

The chain recombines TRBV27 with TRBJ1-6, with D hard to call. Germline CDR1 reads MNHEY; CDR2 reads SMNVEV (reference sequence). V gave up 7 bases and J gave up 1 base, with 11 bases separating them. The CDR3 has 15 amino acids. The CDR3 sequence is CASTISVSYNSPLHF. The CDR3 DNA reads TGTGCCAGCACCATATCAGTATCCTATAATTCACCCCTCCACTTT.